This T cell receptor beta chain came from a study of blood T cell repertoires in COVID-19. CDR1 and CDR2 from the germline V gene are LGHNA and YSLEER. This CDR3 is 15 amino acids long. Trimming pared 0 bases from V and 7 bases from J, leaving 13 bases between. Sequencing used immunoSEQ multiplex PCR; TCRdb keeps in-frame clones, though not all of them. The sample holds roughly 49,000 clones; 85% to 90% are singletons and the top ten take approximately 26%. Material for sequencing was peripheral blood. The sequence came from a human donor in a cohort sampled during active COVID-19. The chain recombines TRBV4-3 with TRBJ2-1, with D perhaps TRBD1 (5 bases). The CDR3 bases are TGCGCCAGCAGCCAAGAAGGGGCCCCGCTTAATGAGCAGTTCTTC. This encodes CASSQEGAPLNEQFF.